What follows is one T cell receptor beta chain and its context. Its target antigen remains unknown. No clone much larger than this one lies a single base away; base qualities are absent. These data come from a study of cytomegalovirus exposure and HLA in healthy donors (dated by TCRdb to the late 2010s). In the study overall: According to an earlier analysis of 587 of the donors, some 180 million T cells yielded 100 million or so unique TCR beta sequences and about 280 Gb of sequence data. In a later genetic analysis, genome-wide SNP genotypes for about three fifths of the roughly 670 donors were used, and that subset was treated as a discovery cohort. An earlier analysis of 587 of the donors used high-throughput TCR beta sequencing to judge whether each TCR beta V gene segment behaved as functional or pseudogenic. High-throughput TCR immunosequencing, statistical association of individual TCRs with disease status, and machine learning were combined to predict cytomegalovirus infection status. Around 320 gigabases of sequencing data and approximately 84 million unique TCR sequences were included in an early release covering roughly 600 HLA-typed donors. The study used immunosequencing to profile the T cell repertoires of approximately 650 subjects and linked those repertoires to cytomegalovirus serostatus. Roughly five DR-DQ haplotypes were handled as single units for association and clustering because linkage in the cohort was strong. Among the roughly 430 genotyped donors, about 83% belonged to the genetic ancestry cluster associated with self-reported Caucasian donors. Class I and class II HLA loci were covered by the typing at four-digit resolution. Typing coverage differed by locus: A, B, C, DRB1 and DQB1 were typed in about 620-630 donors, DQA1 in around 500, DPA1 in 606, and DPB1 in around 490. The study aimed to test whether signatures of past pathogen exposure could be identified by cataloging public T cell receptors. A separate validation cohort of 90 to 150 different subjects was used in addition to the roughly 720-subject first cohort. Among about 390 genotyped donors of the cohort, an average of around 240,000 unique TCR beta nucleotide sequences were sequenced per donor, around a sixth of them non-productive. A later analysis re-analyzed previously published TCR beta repertoires from roughly 630 donors and added high-resolution HLA genotyping to study TCR occurrence patterns. All discovery cohort repertoires had been generated using a single sequencing platform. Alongside the repertoire data, information on donor age, sex, ethnicity and CMV serostatus was compiled. The later analysis used no new phenotypic data to find candidate immune exposures, relying instead on TCR beta sequences and their occurrence across donors.

The CDR3, from cysteine to phenylalanine, totals 15 residues. Left in the record is the CDR3 DNA by itself, 45 bases read in frame from the first base. Via the germline V gene, CDR1 is MNHEY and CDR2 SVGAGI. At the junction V is shortened by 6 bases and J by 2 bases; bases outside the gene matches: 4. Overall study outcomes, separate from this receptor: Some IMGT-functional V segments, including TRBV6-2 and TRBV6-3, could not be distinguished by the 87-base-pair reads and were therefore excluded. A later genetic analysis reported fewer N-insertions in productive TCRs among donors in an Asian-associated ancestry cluster than the roughly 650-donor mean. In a later analysis, HLA-associated TCR beta chains showed more clonal expansion and lower generation probabilities than non-associated chains that were equally common. A further reported finding was that TCR beta sequences accurately predicted the HLA-A and HLA-B alleles for most subjects in the first cohort. When HLA alleles, especially DR and DQ, strongly co-occurred, TCR associations were difficult to assign to individual alleles. According to a later analysis, parvovirus B19, influenza, CMV and Epstein-Barr virus appeared linked to several top co-occurrence clusters. In vitro tests confirmed that three of the cytomegalovirus-associated TCR beta chains recognize cytomegalovirus antigens. In both the original and validation cohorts, the classifier was reported to diagnose cytomegalovirus status with high specificity and sensitivity. Correlated functional status among segregating V segments might be attributable to linkage disequilibrium, but an unknown experimental factor could not be ruled out. Specific HLA alleles were associated with around 18,000 TCR beta sequences at a false discovery rate of 0.05 in a later analysis. Broadly in line with IMGT annotations, most TCR beta V segments showed up in productive rearrangements about 87% or about 30% of the time in an earlier analysis of several hundred of the donors. A group of highly shared sequence variants was considered likely to be a technical artifact of the sequencing pipeline. According to a later analysis, TCR association rates differed among HLA loci, with DRB1 alleles showing the most associated TCRs and HLA-C alleles showing the fewest. The only immune exposure information available for the cohort was CMV serostatus. A later genetic analysis associated a missense DCLRE1C variant with V-gene and J-gene trimming of TCR beta chains, and an independent cohort replicated the association. A later analysis found that most CMV-associated TCR beta chains appeared HLA-restricted, with HLA associations seemingly driven largely by CMV exposure. Only TCR beta chains were sequenced in this cohort, and the absence of alpha or paired-chain data limited detectable features. Most TCR sequences were observed very rarely across donors, whereas some public TCRs were present in many individuals. Presence/absence analyses assumed roughly uniform sequencing depth across donors, an assumption that may not hold. The earlier analysis of almost 600 of the donors excluded approximately 17 rarely observed V segments, including chromosome 9 orphons, because counts were too low. The study listed 150 to 200 TCR beta chains as associated with cytomegalovirus. The authors suggested that the approach could potentially be extended to other disease states and immunological phenotypes. HLA typing was unavailable for some donors at each locus, so association tests used only the typed subset.

In total, over 600 healthy bone marrow donors made up the cohort. All cohort members were sampled while nominally healthy, although unrecorded immune exposures were likely present. The donor was CMV seronegative and belonged to the group of 352 seronegative cohort members. A peripheral blood sample was collected from each donor, and TCR beta sequencing was performed on peripheral blood mononuclear cells. The Qiagen DNeasy Blood Extraction Kit was used to extract genomic DNA from the blood cell samples. The method was the immunoSEQ multiplex PCR assay. The multiplex PCR relied on a mix of 60 forward primers for TCR Vbeta segments and 13 reverse primers for TCR Jbeta segments. A multiplex PCR assay on genomic DNA amplified the CDR3 region of rearranged TCR beta genes. The amplified TCR beta libraries were sequenced on the Illumina HiSeq System as 87-base-pair reads. The authors processed their data as follows. In a later analysis, roughly 80 million unique TCR beta chains were counted across the 650 to 700 repertoires, and roughly 10 million of these chains were shared by at least two donors. Raw reads were error-corrected and collapsed into unique sequences with a nearest-neighbor algorithm that merged closely related sequences to remove PCR and sequencing errors. Alignment of CDR3 sequences to IMGT reference sequences was used to assign V, D and J gene segments. For a sequence to be retained, at least a six-nucleotide match to both a V gene segment and a J gene segment was required. Rearrangements were classified as productive when the CDR3 lacked stop codons and remained in frame with V and J, and all other rearrangements were classified as non-productive. Following IMGT convention, CDR3 was defined as the stretch from the second conserved V-encoded cysteine to the conserved J-encoded phenylalanine. The earlier analysis of about 560 of the donors excluded any sequence lacking an unambiguous match to a single V gene segment. In an earlier analysis of 587 of the donors, a V segment was called functional when productive rearrangements were above 56.7%, and segregating when the standard deviation between donors exceeded 5%. To diagnose cytomegalovirus status from the catalog of TCR beta chain sequences, a statistical classification framework was built. In a later analysis, V and J genes were assigned by comparing TCR nucleotide sequences against IMGT/GENE-DB human TR gene sequences. Using the TCRdist pipeline, a later analysis assigned CDR3 sequences along with most-parsimonious VDJ recombination scenarios. In a later analysis, every TCR beta chain was defined by the combination of its CDR3 amino acid sequence and its V-gene family, and reads without a unique V-gene family were dropped. A later analysis removed 592 highly shared, low-generation-probability nucleotide sequences to deal with suspected cross-contamination and a sequencing artifact. In a later analysis, a clonal expansion index for each public chain was calculated from normalized within-repertoire ranks of inferred template counts. In a later analysis, generation probabilities were computed with a VDJ recombination model fitted to out-of-frame rearrangements, and the resulting probabilities were checked against IGoR. In a later analysis, TCR-TCR, TCR-HLA and TCR-CMV co-occurrence was scored with hypergeometric tests, and a repertoire-size bias correction was applied to TCR pairs. A later analysis estimated false discovery rates by permuting HLA or CMV assignments 20 times. A later analysis grouped co-occurring TCRs with DBSCAN, adding TCRdist sequence similarity when clustering within HLA-allele-positive subsets. Repertoires with fewer than 30,000 or more than 120,000 public chains were left out of co-occurrence clustering, as were five repertoires with anomalous nucleotide sharing. Not all clones reach the TCRdb copy of this immuneACCESS table, which keeps in-frame sequences only. Checked studies attribute under half of the gap to unresolved V genes and leave the rest unexplained. The DNA was the basis for D and trimming; V, J and clone size are from that table. In this sample the table shows about 180,000 clones, around 72% of which occur a single time. Around 2.4% of the sample goes to the ten largest clones.

The sample consisted of PBMCs. The TCR originated in a female donor in good health and CMV-seronegative. The chain is made from TRBV6-5 and TRBJ2-2, and 9 junction bases match TRBD1. The CDR3 protein sequence reads: CASSRQGVNTGELFF. The DNA sequence is as follows: TGTGCCAGCAGCCGACAGGGGGTCAACACCGGGGAGCTGTTTTTT.